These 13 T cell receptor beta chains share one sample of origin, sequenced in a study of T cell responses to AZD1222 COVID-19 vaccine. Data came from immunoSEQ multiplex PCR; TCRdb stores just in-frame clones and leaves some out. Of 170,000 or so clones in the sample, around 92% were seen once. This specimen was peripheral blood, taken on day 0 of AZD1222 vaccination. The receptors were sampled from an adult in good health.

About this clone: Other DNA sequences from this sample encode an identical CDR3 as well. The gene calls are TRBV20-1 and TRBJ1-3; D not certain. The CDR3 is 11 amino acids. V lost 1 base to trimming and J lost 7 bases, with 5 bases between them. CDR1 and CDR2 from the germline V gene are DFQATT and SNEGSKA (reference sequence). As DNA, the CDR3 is TGCAGTGCTAGAGTTGGGAACACCATATATTTT. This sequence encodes CSARVGNTIYF.

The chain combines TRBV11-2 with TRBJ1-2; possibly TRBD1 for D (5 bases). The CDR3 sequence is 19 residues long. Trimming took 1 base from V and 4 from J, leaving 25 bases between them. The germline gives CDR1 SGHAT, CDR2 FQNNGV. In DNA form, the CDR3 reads TGTGCCAGCAGCTTAGCCCCAGGCAGGGTGGATGGGGATATCTATGGCTACACCTTC. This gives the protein CASSLAPGRVDGDIYGYTF.

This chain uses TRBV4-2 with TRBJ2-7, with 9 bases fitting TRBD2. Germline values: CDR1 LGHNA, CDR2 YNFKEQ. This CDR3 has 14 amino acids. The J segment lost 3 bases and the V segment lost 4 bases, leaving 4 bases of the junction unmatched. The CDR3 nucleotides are TGTGCCAGCAGCCGTAGCGGGGGTATCTACGAGCAGTACTTC. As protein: CASSRSGGIYEQYF.

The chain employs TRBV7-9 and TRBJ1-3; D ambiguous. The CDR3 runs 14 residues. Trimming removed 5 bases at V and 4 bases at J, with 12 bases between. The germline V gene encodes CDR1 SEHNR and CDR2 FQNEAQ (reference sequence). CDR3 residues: CASSSPAKGNTIYF. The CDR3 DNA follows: TGTGCCAGCAGCAGCCCGGCAAAAGGAAACACCATATATTTT.

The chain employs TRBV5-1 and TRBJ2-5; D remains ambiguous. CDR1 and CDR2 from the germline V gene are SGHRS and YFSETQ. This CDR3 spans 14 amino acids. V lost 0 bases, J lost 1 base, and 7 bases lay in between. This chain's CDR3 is CASSLVGLQETQYF. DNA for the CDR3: TGCGCCAGCAGCTTGGTAGGCCTCCAAGAGACCCAGTACTTC.

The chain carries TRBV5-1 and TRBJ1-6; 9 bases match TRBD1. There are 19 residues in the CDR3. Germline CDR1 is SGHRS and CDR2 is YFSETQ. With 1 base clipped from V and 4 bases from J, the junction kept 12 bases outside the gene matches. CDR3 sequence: CASSLWDRETEGYNSPLHF. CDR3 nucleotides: TGCGCCAGCAGCTTGTGGGACAGGGAAACTGAGGGGTATAATTCACCCCTCCACTTT.

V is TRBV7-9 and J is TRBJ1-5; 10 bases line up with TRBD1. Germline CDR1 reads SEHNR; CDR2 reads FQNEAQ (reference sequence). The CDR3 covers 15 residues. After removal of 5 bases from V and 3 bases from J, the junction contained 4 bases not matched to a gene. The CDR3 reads CASSRGQGHNQPQHF. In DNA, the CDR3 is TGTGCCAGCAGCCGGGGACAGGGGCACAATCAGCCCCAGCATTTT. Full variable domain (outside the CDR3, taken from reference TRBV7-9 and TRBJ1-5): DTGVSQNPRHKITKRGQNVTFRCDPISEHNRLYWYRQTLGQGPEFLTYFQNEAQLEKSRLLSDRFSAERPKGSFSTLEIQRTEQGDSAMYLCASSRGQGHNQPQHFGDGTRLSIL.

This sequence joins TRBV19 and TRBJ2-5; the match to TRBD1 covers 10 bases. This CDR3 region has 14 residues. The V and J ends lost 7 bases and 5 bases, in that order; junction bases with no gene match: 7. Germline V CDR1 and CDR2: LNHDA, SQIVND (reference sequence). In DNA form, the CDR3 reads TGTGCCAGTAACGGACAGGGGGGAAGGGAGACCCAGTACTTC. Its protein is CASNGQGGRETQYF.

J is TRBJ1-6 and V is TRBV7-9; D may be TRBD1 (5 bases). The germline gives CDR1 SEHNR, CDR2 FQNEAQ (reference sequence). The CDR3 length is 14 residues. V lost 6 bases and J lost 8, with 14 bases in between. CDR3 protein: CASSSGRGYSPLHF. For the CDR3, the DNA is TGTGCCAGCAGTTCCGGAAGGGGTTATTCACCCCTCCACTTT.

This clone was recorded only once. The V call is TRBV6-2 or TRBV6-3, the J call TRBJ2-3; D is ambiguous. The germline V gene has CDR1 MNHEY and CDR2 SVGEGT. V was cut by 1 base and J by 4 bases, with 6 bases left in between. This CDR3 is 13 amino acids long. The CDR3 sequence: CASSYWQSDTQYF. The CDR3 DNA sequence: TGTGCCAGCAGTTACTGGCAGTCAGATACGCAGTATTTT.

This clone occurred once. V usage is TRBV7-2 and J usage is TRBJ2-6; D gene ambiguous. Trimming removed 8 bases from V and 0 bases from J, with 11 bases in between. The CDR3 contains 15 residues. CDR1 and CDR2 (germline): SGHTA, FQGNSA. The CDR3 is CASGPKSSGANVLTF. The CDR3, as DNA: TGTGCCAGCGGCCCCAAGAGCTCTGGGGCCAACGTCCTGACTTTC.

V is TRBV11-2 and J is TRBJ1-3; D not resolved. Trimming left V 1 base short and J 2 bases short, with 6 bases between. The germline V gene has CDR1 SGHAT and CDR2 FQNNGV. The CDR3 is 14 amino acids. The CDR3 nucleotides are TGTGCCAGCAGCTTAGCAGGAACTGGAAACACCATATATTTT. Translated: CASSLAGTGNTIYF.

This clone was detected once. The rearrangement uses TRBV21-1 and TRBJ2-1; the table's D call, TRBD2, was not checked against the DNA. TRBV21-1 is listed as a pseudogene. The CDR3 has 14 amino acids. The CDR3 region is CASSKVLGYNEQFF. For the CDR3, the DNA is TGTGCCAGCAGCAAAGTCCTAGGCTACAATGAGCAGTTCTTC.